A selection of T cell receptor beta chains follows, all from one sample in a study of blood T cells in healthy people across ages. A single record per CDR3 protein comes from TCRdb applying MiXCR to the 5' RACE reads. The table includes about 1.6 million distinct CDR3 sequences, almost 35% detected once. The material sequenced was blood. These receptors all come from a woman younger than 45 in good health. Both conserved end residues are part of each CDR3.

>TRBJ1-1|TRBV29-1
CSGGDRRNTEAFF
>TRBJ1-1|TRBV10-3
CATETGAATEAFF
>TRBJ1-6|TRBV7-9
CASSLTGAKSPLHF
>TRBJ2-3|TRBV7-8
CASSLSSGVAQYF
>TRBJ2-3|TRBV20-1
CSARAVGSSGATDTQYF
>TRBJ2-1|TRBV4-1
CASSHRLHTYNEQFF
>TRBJ1-1|TRBV6-2/TRBV6-3
CASSKQGTEAFF
>TRBJ2-3|TRBV28
CASSEGMGGPDTQYF
>TRBJ2-5|TRBV5-1
CASSLESGDWGQETQYF
>TRBJ2-7|TRBV21-1
CASSKGEDSYEQYF
>TRBJ2-5|TRBV20-1
CSARKLGGVQYF
>TRBJ1-2|TRBV20-1
CSADDRGSGGYTF
>TRBJ1-1|TRBV10-3
CAISDGTNTEAFF
>TRBJ2-4|TRBV3-1
CASSQGLRDPGGKNIQYF
>TRBJ1-1|TRBV21-1
CASRRAGSNTEAFF
>TRBJ2-1|TRBV4-2
CASSQGAGGGDEQFF
>TRBJ2-3|TRBV15
CATSRSETNGAHTQYF
>TRBJ1-2|TRBV3-1
CASSQGWTGGIYGYTF
>TRBJ1-2|TRBV12-3/TRBV12-4
CASSPRWEAVNYGYTF
>TRBJ2-5|TRBV6-1
CASSGWVGETQYF
>TRBJ1-6|TRBV7-2
CASSSKSNSPLHF
>TRBJ1-5|TRBV7-9
CASSPGTDISNQPQHF
>TRBJ2-7|TRBV7-2
CASSLYGGDSYEQYF
>TRBJ2-1|TRBV14
CASSHRDRHVPNEQFF
>TRBJ1-3|TRBV7-3
CASSLDAGSSGNTIYF